The clone carrying this T cell receptor beta chain has a single count. The data stem from a study of blood T cell repertoires in COVID-19. Study summary: Acute and convalescent COVID-19 samples came from the United States, Italy and Spain. T cells, B-cell-depleted T cells, or PBMCs provided the cDNA or gDNA that served as material.

From germline, CDR1 is KGHDR and CDR2 SFDVKD. The V end was cut by 4 bases, the J end by 1 base, with 13 bases between. The CDR3 consists of 16 residues. In the original analysis: Quantification of nucleated cells was approximated via reference gene primer amplification. Sequenced by immunoSEQ multiplex PCR; TCRdb stores in-frame clones only, minus some. V, J and clone size are those of that table, while D and trimming were read from the DNA. The sample includes roughly 65,000 clones, around 85% seen only once; the top ten take under 40%. The specimen was peripheral blood. This receptor was taken from a woman older than 75 with active or convalescent COVID-19. J is TRBJ2-1 and V is TRBV24-1; the D gene is possibly TRBD2 (6 bases). In DNA, the CDR3 is TGTGCCACCAGTGAACGGGGACTGCCTTCCTACAATGAGCAGTTCTTC. Its protein product is CATSERGLPSYNEQFF.